Presented here are 3 T cell receptor beta chains from one specimen sequenced in a study of cytomegalovirus exposure and HLA in healthy donors. The table came from immunoSEQ multiplex PCR; TCRdb's copy has only in-frame clones and leaves some out. The table includes 250,000 to 400,000 clones, nearly 90% detected once. Sequenced input: PBMCs. The receptor set was obtained from a man younger than 45 in good health and CMV-seronegative.

The chain employs TRBV5-4 and TRBJ2-7, with 9 nucleotides matching TRBD1. The CDR3 is 13 residues long. V lost 2 bases and J lost 7; bases outside the gene matches: 4. In germline, CDR1 is SGHNT, CDR2 YYREEE (reference sequence). The CDR3 sequence: CASSLQGAKEQYF. DNA for the CDR3: TGTGCCAGCAGCTTACAGGGGGCCAAAGAGCAGTACTTC.

V and J are TRBV5-4 and TRBJ2-7; TRBD1 matches 9 bases. V lost 2 bases to trimming and J lost 6 bases; unmatched junction nucleotides: 9. In germline, CDR1 is SGHNT, CDR2 YYREEE (reference sequence). The CDR3 loop spans 15 amino acids. The CDR3 reads CASSLSTGGRSEQYF. The DNA of the CDR3 is TGTGCCAGCAGCTTATCGACAGGGGGAAGGAGCGAGCAGTACTTC.

CDR3 coding DNA: TGTGCTAGTGGTTTGCAACAGGGCATGAACACTGAAGCTTTCTTT. Translated, it gives CASGLQQGMNTEAFF. The chain is built from TRBV12-5 and TRBJ1-1, with a tentative D call TRBD1 (6 bases). Germline CDR1 reads LGHNT; CDR2 reads FRNRAP. The length of the CDR3 is 15 residues. V was clipped by 2 bases and J by 0 bases, with 10 bases between them.